This T cell receptor beta chain was observed in a study of blood T cell repertoires in COVID-19. Measured with immunoSEQ multiplex PCR; TCRdb has only the in-frame clones, and not every one. This sample has 300,000 to 350,000 clones, with around 85% found just once. Unmatched junction bases numbered 2, after V lost 1 base and J lost 5 bases. Germline CDR1 is SGHTS and CDR2 is YDEGEE. This CDR3 is 14 amino acids long. In terms of age and location, participants ranged from roughly 18 to 90 years and lived in under 30 US areas. Assignment of participants to cohorts was predicated upon participant-reported clinical history.

The chain joins TRBV5-8 to TRBJ2-3; TRBD1 aligns across 9 bases. The origin of this receptor is a young man who had recovered from COVID-19. Sequencing input: PBMCs or T cells enriched from blood (not recorded which). The CDR3, as DNA: TGTGCCAGCAGCTTGACGACAGGGGGAGATACGCAGTATTTT. Translating it yields CASSLTTGGDTQYF.